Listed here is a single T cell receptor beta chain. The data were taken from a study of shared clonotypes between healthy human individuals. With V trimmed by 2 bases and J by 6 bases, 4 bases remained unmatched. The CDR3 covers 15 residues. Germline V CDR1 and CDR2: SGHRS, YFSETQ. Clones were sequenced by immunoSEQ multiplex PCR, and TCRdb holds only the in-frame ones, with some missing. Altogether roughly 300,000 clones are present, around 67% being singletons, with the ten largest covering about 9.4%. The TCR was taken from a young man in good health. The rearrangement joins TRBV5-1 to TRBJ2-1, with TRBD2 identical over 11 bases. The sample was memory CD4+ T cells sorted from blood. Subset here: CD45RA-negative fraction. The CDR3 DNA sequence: TGCGCCAGCAGCTTAGGGACTAGCGGATTCAATGAGCAGTTCTTC. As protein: CASSLGTSGFNEQFF.